This T cell receptor beta chain was profiled in a study of T-cell memory formation after mild COVID-19. CDR1 is LNHDA and CDR2 is SQIVND in the germline V gene (reference sequence). V lost 4 bases to trimming and J lost 3 bases; unmatched junction nucleotides: 7. The CDR3 length is 17 residues. Remarks on this clonotype: Its antigen is not identified.

Overall study results and limits: Memory cells collected pre-infection included some clones that later responded, suggesting cross-reactive memory joined.

MiXCR was run by TCRdb on the 5' RACE reads, yielding one entry per CDR3 protein. The table lists 400,000 to 500,000 distinct CDR3 sequences, roughly 24% of them singletons. Sequenced: PBMCs or a T cell subset sorted from them (not recorded which). The chain uses TRBV19 and TRBJ2-1; 12 positions match TRBD2. This TCR came from an adult woman who had mild COVID-19 (a few samples of this study predate the infection). Cell type and time point are not known. In DNA, the CDR3 is TGTGCCAGTAGTACTTGGACTAGCGGGACGATCTACAATGAGCAGTTCTTC. Its translation is CASSTWTSGTIYNEQFF.